These T cell receptor beta chains were read from a single sample in a study of beta chain features in type 1 diabetes. The method was immunoSEQ multiplex PCR; TCRdb's version includes in-frame clones alone and lacks a portion of them. The sample comprises some 70,000 clones, 45% to 50% of which are singletons, and 0.65% to 0.75% rests with the top ten. The sample was central memory CD4+ T cells from blood. These receptors were collected from a young man with type 1 diabetes. The CDR3 runs from the conserved cysteine through the conserved F or W. Fields, in order: clone size, J gene, V gene, D gene, CDR3 DNA, CDR3 protein. A D gene is named only where the DNA matches it firmly. Clone size is shown for a subset of rows, as once, few, many or a class of expanded clone.

once,TRBJ2-1,TRBV7-8,TRBD2,TGTGCCAGCAGCTTATTAGCTAGCGGGGGGTTCTCTGAGCAGTTCTTC,CASSLLASGGFSEQFF
few,TRBJ2-1,TRBV15,TRBD2,TGTGCCACCAGGGCGGGGGGGCCAGGTATTGAGCAGTTCTTC,CATRAGGPGIEQFF
.,TRBJ1-6,TRBV30,.,TGTGCCTGGGGCCCCGGGAGGGCGGATTCACCCCTCCACTTT,CAWGPGRADSPLHF
.,TRBJ2-2,TRBV6-1,.,TGTGCCAGCAGTGAAGTGCAGGGGCCCACCGGGGAGCTGTTTTTT,CASSEVQGPTGELFF
.,TRBJ1-1,TRBV29-1,.,TGCAGCGTTGAAGGGAGGGCTGAAGCTTTCTTT,CSVEGRAEAFF
.,TRBJ1-1,TRBV5-6,.,TGTGCCAGCCTGTTTCAGGACACTGAAGCTTTCTTT,CASLFQDTEAFF
.,TRBJ1-4,TRBV10-3,.,TGTGCCATCAGTGAGAACAGACACGAAAAACTGTTTTTT,CAISENRHEKLFF
.,TRBJ1-1,TRBV7-9,.,TGTGCCAGCAGCTTATCTCGGAGCACTGAAGCTTTCTTT,CASSLSRSTEAFF
.,TRBJ1-2,TRBV29-1,TRBD1,TGCAGCGCTATACAGGGGGCCGGCTATGGCTACACCTTC,CSAIQGAGYGYTF
.,TRBJ2-2,TRBV2,.,TGTGCCAGCTCCAGCCCAGGGCCCGGGGAGCTGTTTTTT,CASSSPGPGELFF
.,TRBJ2-2,TRBV6-1,TRBD1,TGTGCCAGCAGTGAAGCGACAGGGGCGTACTCAAACACCGGGGAGCTGTTTTTT,CASSEATGAYSNTGELFF
.,TRBJ2-6,TRBV27,.,TGTGCCAGCAGTCCTGAACAGGGATATGGGGCCAACGTCCTGACTTTC,CASSPEQGYGANVLTF
.,TRBJ1-5,TRBV10-3,.,TGTGCCATCAGTGAGTCCAGTCAGCCCCAGCATTTT,CAISESSQPQHF
.,TRBJ2-3,TRBV7-2,TRBD2,TGTGCCAGCAGCTTAACCCGGGGGGGGGATACGCAGTATTTT,CASSLTRGGDTQYF
few,TRBJ2-5,TRBV15,TRBD1,TGTGCCACCAGCAGCTCCGGGACAGGGAGGGAGACCCAGTACTTC,CATSSSGTGRETQYF
few,TRBJ2-3,TRBV7-2,TRBD1,TGTGCCAGCAGCTCTCTGGACAGGCCAGATACGCAGTATTTT,CASSSLDRPDTQYF
.,TRBJ2-5,TRBV5-1,TRBD2,TGCGCCAGCAGCTTGGCCGGACTAGCGGTTTTTGAGACCCAGTACTTC,CASSLAGLAVFETQYF
.,TRBJ2-3,TRBV5-1,TRBD2,TGCGCCAGCAGCTTGGAAAGCGGGAAGATAGATACGCAGTATTTT,CASSLESGKIDTQYF
few,TRBJ1-5,TRBV5-1,.,TGCGCCAGCAGCCTCGTCGGAGATAGCAATCAGCCCCAGCATTTT,CASSLVGDSNQPQHF
few,TRBJ2-7,TRBV6-1,TRBD2,TGTGCCAGCAGTGCCCGATTAGCGGGGCACTACGAGCAGTACTTC,CASSARLAGHYEQYF
.,TRBJ1-2,TRBV27,.,TGTGCCAGCAGTTTAATACAGATCGTCTTC,CASSLIQIVF
few,TRBJ1-1,TRBV5-1,TRBD1,TGCGCCAGCAGCTCTACTTCGACAGGGTTGGAAGCTTTCTTT,CASSSTSTGLEAFF
.,TRBJ2-3,TRBV2,TRBD2,TGTGCCAGCATCTATCTTAGTGATGCGGGAGGACGGCCTAGCACAGATACGCAGTATTTT,CASIYLSDAGGRPSTDTQYF
.,TRBJ2-1,TRBV2,TRBD2,TGTGCCAGCAGTCTAGCGGGAGGGCTTGAGCAGTTCTTC,CASSLAGGLEQFF
.,TRBJ2-5,TRBV6-1,.,TGTGCCAGCAGGGCTAGTAAACAAGAGACCCAGTACTTC,CASRASKQETQYF
few,TRBJ2-2,TRBV5-4,TRBD1,TGTGCCAGCAGCTTGGGGCCGACAGGGACCACCGGGGAGCTGTTTTTT,CASSLGPTGTTGELFF
few,TRBJ2-1,TRBV18,TRBD2,TGTGCCAGCTCACCACCGGCCGGGGGGGCAGGAGAGCAGTTCTTC,CASSPPAGGAGEQFF
few,TRBJ1-1,TRBV30,TRBD1,TGTGCCTGGAGTGGACCGGGACAGGGGATGGAGAGCACTGAAGCTTTCTTT,CAWSGPGQGMESTEAFF
.,TRBJ1-3,TRBV5-1,.,TGCGCCAGCAGCACGGACAGTCTCTCTGGAAACACCATATATTTT,CASSTDSLSGNTIYF
.,TRBJ2-6,TRBV7-9,.,TGTGCCAGCCCCCCGAAACTCGACTCTGGGGCCAACGTCCTGACTTTC,CASPPKLDSGANVLTF
.,TRBJ2-3,TRBV30,.,TGTGCCTGGAATCGAGTTCCCACAGATACGCAGTATTTT,CAWNRVPTDTQYF
.,TRBJ1-1,TRBV25-1,TRBD1,TGTGCCAGCAGTGAGGGGGGACAGGCGGGGGCTGAAGCTTTCTTT,CASSEGGQAGAEAFF
few,TRBJ2-3,TRBV7-6,TRBD1,TGTGCCAGCAGCTTAAATTACAGGGGTAACACAGATACGCAGTATTTT,CASSLNYRGNTDTQYF
few,TRBJ1-3,TRBV11-2,.,TGTGCCAGCAGCGGCCAGGGGAACCCTGGAAACACCATATATTTT,CASSGQGNPGNTIYF
.,TRBJ1-4,TRBV19,.,TGTGCCAGTTCGCCCCGGGGAAAGAGACTGTTTTTT,CASSPRGKRLFF
.,TRBJ1-1,TRBV10-3,.,TGTGCCATCAGTGAGAAGGTTTTGGAGGGATGGACTGAAGCTTTCTTT,CAISEKVLEGWTEAFF
.,TRBJ1-2,TRBV5-6,.,TGTGCCAGCAGCTTGAACGGGGTCCGGGGCTACACCTTC,CASSLNGVRGYTF
.,TRBJ1-5,TRBV19,.,TGTGCCAGTAGTAGGGGGGATCAGCCCCAGCATTTT,CASSRGDQPQHF
.,TRBJ2-5,TRBV5-1,TRBD1,TGCGCCAGCAGCCCACAGACAGGGGAAGAGACCCAGTACTTC,CASSPQTGEETQYF
few,TRBJ2-2,TRBV2,TRBD2,TGTGCCAGCAGAACACTAGCGGGGGTAACCGGGGAGCTGTTTTTT,CASRTLAGVTGELFF
.,TRBJ2-3,TRBV4-1,TRBD2,TGCGCCAGCAGCCAAGATGGGGCGGGAGGGCCCCGGGATACGCAGTATTTT,CASSQDGAGGPRDTQYF
.,TRBJ2-5,TRBV19,TRBD1,TGTGCCAGTAAGGTTGGGACAGGGAAAGAGACCCAGTACTTC,CASKVGTGKETQYF
.,TRBJ1-6,TRBV7-9,.,TGTGCCAGCAGCTTAGACTCGGATTCACCCCTCCACTTT,CASSLDSDSPLHF
.,TRBJ2-3,TRBV11-2,.,TGTGCCAGCAGCTCCACAGGGCAAAGGGATACGCAGTATTTT,CASSSTGQRDTQYF
.,TRBJ1-2,TRBV12-5,.,TGTGCTAGTGGTCGGGATTTCTATGGCTACACCTTC,CASGRDFYGYTF
.,TRBJ2-7,TRBV30,.,TGTGCCTGGTGTAGCGGAGGGGGCGCCGAGCAGTACTTC,CAWCSGGGAEQYF
few,TRBJ2-2,TRBV11-2,.,TGTGCCAGCAGCTCCCAGGGATACACCGGGGAGCTGTTTTTT,CASSSQGYTGELFF
.,TRBJ2-5,TRBV29-1,TRBD1,TGCAGCGTGGGGACAGGGATGGGGGGGGTGTGGGAGACCCAGTACTTC,CSVGTGMGGVWETQYF
few,TRBJ2-1,TRBV2,TRBD2,TGTGCCAGCAGGAAGACTAGCGGGAGGGGCGATGAGCAGTTCTTC,CASRKTSGRGDEQFF
.,TRBJ2-7,TRBV7-9,.,TGTGCCAGCAGCTTTCAACAGGGAGCCGAGCAGTACTTC,CASSFQQGAEQYF
.,TRBJ2-5,TRBV4-1,.,TGCGCCAGCAGCCACGGGTTGGGGGGAGAGACCCAGTACTTC,CASSHGLGGETQYF
.,TRBJ2-5,TRBV5-5,.,TGTGCCAGCAGCTTCAGTCAGCAAGAGACCCAGTACTTC,CASSFSQQETQYF